One and the same sample provided the 4 T cell receptor beta chains below, sequenced in a study of T cell responses to AZD1222 COVID-19 vaccine. Sequencing used immunoSEQ multiplex PCR; TCRdb keeps in-frame clones, though not all of them. The sample contains tens of thousands of clones, 87% of which appear only once. The material was peripheral blood, obtained on day 0 of AZD1222 vaccination. The receptors stem from an adult in good health.

CDR3 sequence reads: CSALRETEAFF. Written as DNA, the CDR3 is TGCAGTGCCCTACGGGAAACTGAAGCTTTCTTT. V and J are TRBV20-1 and TRBJ1-1, with unresolved D. From germline, CDR1 is DFQATT and CDR2 SNEGSKA (reference sequence). V was cut by 6 bases and J by 5 bases, with 10 bases left in between. This CDR3 comprises 11 residues.

The rearrangement links TRBV24-1 to TRBJ2-1, with a tentative D call TRBD2 (6 bases). The CDR3 sequence is 11 residues long. V was shortened by 7 bases and J by 13 bases, with 13 bases between the two germline ends. Germline V gene data show CDR1 as KGHDR and CDR2 as SFDVKD. The CDR3 sequence is CATRAGPEQFF. The CDR3 nucleotides read TGTGCCACCAGGGCGGGACCAGAACAGTTCTTC.

This clone was recorded at least ten times. The V and J genes are TRBV6-4 and TRBJ2-1; 10 bases agree with TRBD1. Trimming took 2 bases from V and 3 from J; bases not matched to a gene: 1. Germline V gene sequence: CDR1 MRHNA, CDR2 SNTAGT. The CDR3 contains 15 residues. In nucleotides, the CDR3 is TGTGCCAGCAGTGACGGGACAGGGGACTACAATGAGCAGTTCTTC. Residues: CASSDGTGDYNEQFF.

This clone was counted once. V is TRBV19 and J is TRBJ1-5, with D maybe TRBD1 (5 bases). The V end was cut by 6 bases, the J end by 4 bases, with 10 bases between. CDR3 size: 13 residues. Germline assignment: CDR1 LNHDA and CDR2 SQIVND (reference sequence). CDR3 DNA: TGTGCCAGTAGAGAACCAGGGAATCAGCCCCAGCATTTT. Its protein is CASREPGNQPQHF.